A selection of T cell receptor beta chains follows, all from one sample in a study of regulatory T cells in long-lasting Graves disease. TCRdb reanalysed the multiplex PCR reads using MiXCR and keeps one entry per CDR3 protein. The table lists 530,000 or so distinct CDR3 sequences, roughly 16% of them singletons. Another study also made use of these data, one on T cells in Graves' hyperthyroidism and ophthalmopathy.

The sequencing used peripheral blood mononuclear cells (PBMCs), collected at new diagnosis, from a patient treated with antithyroid drugs. The receptor source for this set is a young man with Graves disease. Each CDR3 is given with its conserved first and last residue. D genes are given only for firm matches. Clone size, where shown, is once, few, many, or a class for clones that have expanded.

clone_size,d_call,v_call,j_call,cdr3_nt,cdr3_aa
many,TRBD2,TRBV6-1,TRBJ2-3,TGTGCCAGCAGGCCGATACTAGCGCGGGGGGATACGCAGTATTTT,CASRPILARGDTQYF
many,TRBD2,TRBV7-9,TRBJ2-1,TGTGCCAGCAGCCCCCCAGCGGGAGGGCCTGTTAATGAGCAGTTCTTC,CASSPPAGGPVNEQFF
many,-,TRBV28,TRBJ2-3,TGTGCCAGCAGTTTAGATTCGAGGGGGGCGGGAGTATCGGATACGCAGTATTTT,CASSLDSRGAGVSDTQYF
-,TRBD1,TRBV5-1,TRBJ2-1,TGCGCCAGCAACCTTGGGGGGACAGGGTCCTACAATGAGCAGTTCTTC,CASNLGGTGSYNEQFF
many,-,TRBV12-3/TRBV12-4,TRBJ2-7,TGCGCCAGCAGCCTGACTACCTACGAGCAGTACTTC,CASSLTTYEQYF
-,TRBD1,TRBV19,TRBJ2-7,TGTGCCAGTAGTGCCCACCGGGACAGAGTGGAGCAGTACTTC,CASSAHRDRVEQYF
many,TRBD1,TRBV2,TRBJ1-4,TGTGCCAGCAGTGCAGACAGGGGCATCACTAATGAAAAACTGTTTTTT,CASSADRGITNEKLFF
-,-,TRBV28,TRBJ2-5,TGTGCCAGCAGTAAGCCTCAAAGTGGGGAGACCCAGTACTTC,CASSKPQSGETQYF
-,TRBD1,TRBV12-3/TRBV12-4,TRBJ2-1,TGTGCCAGCAGTTCGGACCGGGACAGCTCCTACAATGAGCAGTTCTTC,CASSSDRDSSYNEQFF
few,TRBD2,TRBV9,TRBJ2-1,TGTGCCAGCAGCGTAGGCGGCCGGGATGAGAGCGGGATTCTCCAGAAGGGGTGTAATGAGCAGTTCTTC,CASSVGGRDESGILQKGCNEQFF
few,-,TRBV9,TRBJ2-3,TGTGCCAGCAGCGTAGGGGGCGGGCTCCCAGATACGCAGTATTTT,CASSVGGGLPDTQYF
-,TRBD2,TRBV27,TRBJ2-2,TGTGCCAGCAGTTCGTACGGGGGTTCCGGACTAGGTACGAACACCGGGGAGCTGTTTTTT,CASSSYGGSGLGTNTGELFF
many,-,TRBV6-1,TRBJ1-1,TGTGCCAGCAGTGAAGAGAGGAGGAACAAACATGAAGCTTTCTTT,CASSEERRNKHEAFF
few,-,TRBV2,TRBJ2-6,TGTGCCAGCAGTGTGGCCACAGGGACAGGGGCCAACGTCCTGACTTTC,CASSVATGTGANVLTF
many,TRBD2,TRBV20-1,TRBJ2-1,TGCAGTGCTAGAGTAGGGCAGGGGCTAGCGGGAGGGGGACAGGGCAGCTCCTACAATGAGCAGTTCTTC,CSARVGQGLAGGGQGSSYNEQFF
few,-,TRBV7-9,TRBJ1-3,TGTGCCAGCAGCTTAACGGACTCTGGAAACACCATATATTTT,CASSLTDSGNTIYF
many,-,TRBV20-1,TRBJ1-4,TGCAGTGCGGGACTGCAGGGAGTCACTAATGAAAAACTGTTTTTT,CSAGLQGVTNEKLFF
many,TRBD2,TRBV2,TRBJ2-5,TGTGCCAGCAGGGCTTTGACTAGCGGGAGAAGGGAGACCCAGTACTTC,CASRALTSGRRETQYF
many,TRBD2,TRBV30,TRBJ2-2,TGTGCCCTGGAGACAGGTAGCGGGAGGGCCGACACCGGGGAGCTGTTTTTT,CALETGSGRADTGELFF
many,TRBD1,TRBV10-3,TRBJ1-6,TGTGCCACCGGGACAGACAGCTCCTATAATTCACCCCTCCACTTT,CATGTDSSYNSPLHF
-,TRBD2,TRBV27,TRBJ2-5,TGTGCCAGCAGTACTCCGGGACTAGCGGGAGCGGGGGGCCAGTACTTC,CASSTPGLAGAGGQYF
few,-,TRBV15,TRBJ2-7,TGTGCCACCAGCAGAGACAGGGGCGAGCAGTACTTC,CATSRDRGEQYF
few,-,TRBV5-1,TRBJ1-2,TGCGCCAGCAGCTTGGGGACCTATCTAACTATGGACTATGGCTACACCTTC,CASSLGTYLTMDYGYTF
many,-,TRBV27,TRBJ2-3,TGTGCCAGCAGTTGGGGGCCGGGGGTCGGAGCTAGCACAGATACGCAGTATTTT,CASSWGPGVGASTDTQYF
-,TRBD2,TRBV14,TRBJ2-1,TGTGCCAGCAGCCAGGAGAAGGGACTAGCGGGAAGGAATGAGCAGTTCTTC,CASSQEKGLAGRNEQFF
many,TRBD1,TRBV12-3/TRBV12-4,TRBJ1-2,TGTGCCAGCAGTTTGGGGACAGGGGGATATGGCTACACCTTC,CASSLGTGGYGYTF
many,TRBD2,TRBV11-2,TRBJ2-3,TGTGCCGTTACGGGGGGACGCACAGATACGCAGTATTTT,CAVTGGRTDTQYF
few,-,TRBV28,TRBJ2-1,TGTGCCAGCATGTGGGGGGTCCATGAGCAGTTCTTC,CASMWGVHEQFF
-,-,TRBV19,TRBJ2-7,TGTGCCAGTAGTTCCGTTCTCCAGGGTACCTACGAGCAGTACTTC,CASSSVLQGTYEQYF
many,TRBD2,TRBV6-5,TRBJ2-3,TGTGCCAGCAGTTACTCGAGAACGGGAGGCCGCACAGATACGCAGTATTTT,CASSYSRTGGRTDTQYF
-,TRBD2,TRBV19,TRBJ2-3,TGTGCCAGTAGATCCCGAGCGGGAGGGCCAGATACGCAGTATTTT,CASRSRAGGPDTQYF
few,-,TRBV5-1,TRBJ2-3,TGCGCCAGCAGCTGGGAACACAAGGAAACAGATACGCAGTATTTT,CASSWEHKETDTQYF
-,-,TRBV20-1,TRBJ1-4,TGCAGTGCTAAGAAGGGCCTTAATGAAAAACTGTTTTTT,CSAKKGLNEKLFF
many,-,TRBV27,TRBJ1-5,TGTGCCAGCAGACAGAATAACGGCCCCAATCAGCCCCAGCATTTT,CASRQNNGPNQPQHF
many,-,TRBV12-3/TRBV12-4,TRBJ2-3,TGTGCCAGCAGCCGAGACACAGATACGCAGTATTTT,CASSRDTDTQYF
-,-,TRBV20-1,TRBJ1-5,TGCAGTGCTAGGTCCGGTCAGCCCCAGCATTTT,CSARSGQPQHF
-,-,TRBV30,TRBJ1-1,TGTGCCTGGACCCAAAAGGGGCACGGGGGCCTTGGGGCTGAAGCTTTCTTT,CAWTQKGHGGLGAEAFF
many,-,TRBV7-9,TRBJ1-5,TGTGCCAGCAGCCAAGGACAACATCAGCCCCAGCATTTT,CASSQGQHQPQHF
many,TRBD1,TRBV6-1,TRBJ1-4,TGTGCCAGCAGTGGGGGGACAGGGCGGAATGAAAAACTGTTTTTT,CASSGGTGRNEKLFF
-,-,TRBV7-3,TRBJ2-1,TGTGCCAACAGCGTAGGGGGGGGGTTTTACAATGAGCAGTTCTTC,CANSVGGGFYNEQFF
-,TRBD1,TRBV20-1,TRBJ1-1,TGCAGTGCTAGAGATCGGACAGGGGCCACTGAAGCTTTCTTT,CSARDRTGATEAFF
few,TRBD1,TRBV7-9,TRBJ2-1,TGTGCCAGCAGCTTTCCGGGACAGGGCCTCAATGAGCAGTTCTTC,CASSFPGQGLNEQFF
many,-,TRBV6-2/TRBV6-3,TRBJ2-1,TGTGCCAGCAGCTTACGAGGAAGGGATGAGCAGTTCTTC,CASSLRGRDEQFF
many,TRBD1,TRBV10-3,TRBJ1-1,TGTGCCAGCTTACCCGGGACAGGGACAATGAACACTGAAGCTTTCTTT,CASLPGTGTMNTEAFF
many,TRBD1,TRBV16,TRBJ2-7,TGTGCCAGCAGCCGGACAGGGGATAGGGGGCCCTACGAGCAGTACTTC,CASSRTGDRGPYEQYF
-,TRBD2,TRBV9,TRBJ2-2,TGTGCCAGCAGCGTTGCTAGCGGTCCCGGGGAGCTGTTTTTT,CASSVASGPGELFF
many,TRBD2,TRBV28,TRBJ2-1,TGTGCCAGCAGTATATCGACTAGCGGGAGGGGAAATGAGCAGTTCTTC,CASSISTSGRGNEQFF
many,-,TRBV25-1,TRBJ2-1,TGTGCCAGCACCATCGTTGTGGCAGTTCGGGCTGAGAATGAGCAGTTCTTC,CASTIVVAVRAENEQFF
-,-,TRBV5-1,TRBJ2-3,TGCGCCAGCAGCTTCGATCAAAGGGGAACGCAGTATTTT,CASSFDQRGTQYF
many,-,TRBV28,TRBJ1-1,TGTGCCAGCAGTCTACCCCCTAACACTGAAGCTTTCTTT,CASSLPPNTEAFF
few,TRBD1,TRBV19,TRBJ1-2,TGTGCCAGTAGTATAACCGGGACAGCGAATGGCTACACCTTC,CASSITGTANGYTF
many,-,TRBV6-1,TRBJ1-2,TGTGCCAGCACTCTGAACTATGGCTACACCTTC,CASTLNYGYTF
-,-,TRBV25-1,TRBJ2-3,TGTGCCAGCAGGATAGGGGGAACAGATACGCAGTATTTT,CASRIGGTDTQYF